This section outlines one TCR beta chain sequence together with its context. The antigen is unknown. This sample was included in a study of vaccination and CD4 T cells after COVID-19. Background on the study: The post-COVID samples were taken a median approximately 3.5 months after diagnosis, anywhere from 35 to 161.

Sequencing of cultured CD4+ T cell DNA used the Oncomine TCR Beta short-read assay. Genomic DNA was extracted from cultured CD4+ T cells. One entry per CDR3 protein results from TCRdb running MiXCR on the PCR reads. The sample records 13,000 to 15,000 distinct CDR3 sequences, 40% to 65% being singletons. CDR1 and CDR2 (germline): MNHNS, SASEGT. This CDR3 has 12 amino acids. With 5 bases removed from V and 3 bases from J, the gap between germline ends came to 6 bases. Treatment in this sample: roughly ten-day PBMC culture with coronavirus spike peptide pools or control peptides (ViraFEST assay). The chain links TRBV6-1 to TRBJ2-3; D not resolved. The sequence came from a human donor who had recovered from COVID-19. Sequenced sample: CD4+ T cells from blood, cultured in vitro. CDR3 DNA: TGTGCCAGCAGTCGTCAGACAGATACGCAGTATTTT. It translates to CASSRQTDTQYF.